The entry below gives a single TCR beta chain sequence along with its context. The data originate from a study of beta chain features in type 1 diabetes. Expressed TCRB transcripts got sequenced, as all isolated RNA was reverse transcribed. Average reads for naive, central memory and regulatory T cell samples were about 3.57 million. Profiled with immunoSEQ multiplex PCR; TCRdb holds only in-frame clones, not every one. The sample contains around 340,000 clones, under 8.5% of which appear only once. This CDR3 comprises 15 residues. The germline V gene encodes CDR1 SEHNR and CDR2 FQNEAQ (reference sequence). V lost 5 bases, J lost 5 bases, and 18 bases lay in between.

The TCR originated in a woman between 18 and 30 years old in good health. This rearrangement joins TRBV7-9 to TRBJ1-1, with a weak D call TRBD1 (6 bases). Sequencing was carried out using central memory CD4+ T cells from blood. CDR3 DNA: TGTGCCAGCAGCCCACCACAGGGACTCTTGACTGAAGCTTTCTTT. Translation gives CASSPPQGLLTEAFF.